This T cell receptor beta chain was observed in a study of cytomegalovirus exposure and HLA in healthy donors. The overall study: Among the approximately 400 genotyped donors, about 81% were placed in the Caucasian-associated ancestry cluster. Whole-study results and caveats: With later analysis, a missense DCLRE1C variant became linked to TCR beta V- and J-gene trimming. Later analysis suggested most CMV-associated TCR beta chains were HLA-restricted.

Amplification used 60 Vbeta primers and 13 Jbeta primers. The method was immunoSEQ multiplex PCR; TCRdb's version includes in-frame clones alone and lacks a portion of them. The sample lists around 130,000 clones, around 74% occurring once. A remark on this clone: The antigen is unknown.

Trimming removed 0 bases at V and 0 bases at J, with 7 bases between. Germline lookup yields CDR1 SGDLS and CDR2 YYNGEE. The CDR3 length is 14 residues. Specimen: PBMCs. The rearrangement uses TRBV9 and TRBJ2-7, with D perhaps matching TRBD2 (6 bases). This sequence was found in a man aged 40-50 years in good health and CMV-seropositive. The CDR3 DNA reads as TGTGCCAGCAGCGTAGGGGGACTCTCCTACGAGCAGTACTTC. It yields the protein CASSVGGLSYEQYF.